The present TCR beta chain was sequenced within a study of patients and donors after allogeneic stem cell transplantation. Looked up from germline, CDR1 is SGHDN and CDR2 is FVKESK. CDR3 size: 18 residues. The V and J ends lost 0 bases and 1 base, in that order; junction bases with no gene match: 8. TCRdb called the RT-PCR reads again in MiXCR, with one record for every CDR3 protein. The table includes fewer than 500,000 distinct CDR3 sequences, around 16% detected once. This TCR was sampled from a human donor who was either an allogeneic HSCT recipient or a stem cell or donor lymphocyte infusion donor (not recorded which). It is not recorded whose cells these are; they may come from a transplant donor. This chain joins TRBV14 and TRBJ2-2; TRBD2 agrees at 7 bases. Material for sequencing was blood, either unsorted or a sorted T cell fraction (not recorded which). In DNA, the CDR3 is TGTGCCAGCAGCCAAGATCTTGTGACTAGCAGGAACACCGGGGAGCTGTTTTTT. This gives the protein CASSQDLVTSRNTGELFF.